This T cell receptor beta chain originates from a study of shared clonotypes between healthy human individuals. Both subsets, CD45RA+ naive and CD45RA-negative memory, were split from the CD4+ cells. Some clones are missing from TCRdb's copy, which holds only in-frame ones; the method was immunoSEQ multiplex PCR. The sample carries about 1.1 million clones, about 84% recorded once. Comments on this clone: Its antigen is unidentified.

Study-wide results and caveats: Naive CD4 clonotypes were shared across several donors at 5% to 6%.

Germline V gene data show CDR1 as LNHDA and CDR2 as SQIVND (reference sequence). V shed 2 bases, J shed 7 bases, and the junction held 2 bases outside the gene matches. The CDR3 extends over 12 amino acids. The rearrangement links TRBV19 to TRBJ2-7; 7 bases match TRBD2. The sequence came from a young man in good health. Some clones in this sample may be carry-over from other donors' samples. The sequencing sample was made of memory CD4+ T cells from PBMCs. Noted subset: CD45RA-negative fraction. CDR3 in DNA: TGTGCCAGTAGTATATGGGGGGGTGAGCAGTACTTC. Translating it yields CASSIWGGEQYF.